Presented here are 32 T cell receptor beta chains from one specimen sequenced in a study of blood T cells in healthy people across ages. A second PCR, run for about 7 to 12 cycles, used a sample-barcoded 5' primer plus a J-beta primer mix. From the 5' RACE reads, TCRdb called clonotypes with MiXCR, one entry per CDR3 protein. The sample consists of approximately 810,000 distinct CDR3 sequences, less than 35% of them appearing once. The sequenced sample consisted of blood. These receptors came from a woman older than 75 in good health.

The CDR3 spells CATSRDQDRKKKSVETQYF. In nucleotides, the CDR3 is TGTGCCACCAGCAGAGATCAGGACAGGAAAAAAAAATCGGTAGAGACCCAGTACTTC. The chain employs TRBV15 and TRBJ2-5, with 7 bases fitting TRBD1. V lost 0 bases, J lost 4 bases, and 17 bases stayed unmatched. Per the germline V gene, CDR1 is LNHNV and CDR2 is YYDKDF (reference sequence). The CDR3 runs to 19 residues. The variable domain in full, with the rest retrieved from reference TRBV15 and TRBJ2-5, is DAMVIQNPRYQVTQFGKPVTLSCSQTLNHNVMYWYQQKSSQAPKLLFHYYDKDFNNEADTPDNFQSRRPNTSFCFLDIRSPGLGDTAMYLCATSRDQDRKKKSVETQYFGPGTRLLVL.

The rearrangement uses TRBV25-1 and TRBJ2-7, with D maybe TRBD1 (6 bases). CDR3 size: 15 residues. Germline V gene sequence: CDR1 MGHDK, CDR2 SYGVNS. V was clipped by 2 bases and J by 0 bases, with 11 bases between them. The CDR3 loop is CASSEQGRISYEQYF. The CDR3 nucleotides are TGTGCCAGCAGTGAACAGGGGCGCATCTCCTACGAGCAGTACTTC.

V gene TRBV20-1 combines with J gene TRBJ2-1; 7 positions agree with TRBD2. The germline V gene has CDR1 DFQATT and CDR2 SNEGSKA (reference sequence). Trimming cost V 5 bases and J 0 bases; bases outside gene matches: 7. The CDR3 runs 15 residues. CDR3 coding DNA: TGCAGTGCTGCGACGGGGGGAAGCTCCTACAATGAGCAGTTCTTC. This sequence encodes CSAATGGSSYNEQFF.

This clonotype was picked up many times. This chain links TRBV7-2 with TRBJ1-1; D is unresolved. This CDR3 is built from 14 residues. The V gene lost 6 bases and the J gene lost 6 bases, with 17 bases spanning the gap. From germline, CDR1 is SGHTA and CDR2 FQGNSA. CDR3 sequence reads: CASSSQMAAAEAFF. The CDR3 coding sequence is TGTGCCAGCAGTTCCCAAATGGCAGCCGCTGAAGCTTTCTTT. The complete variable domain, with remaining parts taken from reference TRBV7-2 and TRBJ1-1, reads GAGVSQSPSNKVTEKGKDVELRCDPISGHTALYWYRQSLGQGLEFLIYFQGNSAPDKSGLPSDRFSAERTGGSVSTLTIQRTQQEDSAVYLCASSSQMAAAEAFFGQGTRLTVV.

This clonotype was observed at least ten times. This chain joins TRBV10-3 and TRBJ2-7; 7 nucleotides align to TRBD1. CDR3 length equals 13 residues. Trimming cost V 8 bases and J 1 base; bases outside gene matches: 5. Germline V lookup: CDR1 ENHRY, CDR2 SYGVKD. CDR3 nucleotide sequence: TGTGCCATCGGGACAGCTTCTTCCTACGAGCAGTACTTC. Protein sequence: CAIGTASSYEQYF.

This clonotype occurred a few times. This sequence joins TRBV15 and TRBJ1-1; the match to TRBD1 covers 10 bases. Germline CDR1 is LNHNV and CDR2 is YYDKDF (reference sequence). Germline trimming cut 5 bases from V and 2 bases from J; bases unmatched to any gene: 5. CDR3 length equals 15 residues. In nucleotides, the CDR3 is TGTGCCACCAGCTCCAAGACAGGGGGCAACACTGAAGCTTTCTTT. Translation gives CATSSKTGGNTEAFF.

This clonotype was detected many times. CDR3 sequence (DNA): TGTGCCAGCAGCTTAGTGCAAAGAGGTGAGCAGTTCTTC. Residues: CASSLVQRGEQFF. The rearrangement links TRBV7-2 to TRBJ2-1; D is unresolved. Germline V gene lookup returns CDR1 SGHTA and CDR2 FQGNSA. The CDR3 totals 13 residues. V gave up 1 base and J gave up 9 bases, with 10 bases separating them.

This clonotype turned up a few times. The chain couples TRBV20-1 to TRBJ1-5; D is perhaps TRBD1 (5 bases). The V gene's germline CDR1 is DFQATT and CDR2 SNEGSKA (reference sequence). Trimming took 0 bases from V and 1 from J, leaving 7 bases between them. The CDR3 is 14 residues long. The DNA of the CDR3 is TGCAGTGCTAGAGACGACAGCAGCAATCAGCCCCAGCATTTT. It translates to CSARDDSSNQPQHF.

In its sample, this clonotype was seen many times. V gene TRBV24-1 combines with J gene TRBJ1-6; D not certain. Per germline, CDR1 KGHDR and CDR2 SFDVKD. Trimming removed 5 bases at V and 7 bases at J, with 5 bases between. CDR3 length equals 12 residues. CDR3 region: CATSVGNSPLHF. CDR3 DNA sequence: TGTGCCACCAGTGTTGGGAATTCACCCCTCCACTTT.

In the case of this clonotype: One end of the junction does not line up with germline, which may come from a read error. The chain links TRBV20-1 to TRBJ2-3, with TRBD2 matching 8 bases. This CDR3 region has 15 residues. The germline gives CDR1 DFQATT, CDR2 SNEGSKA (reference sequence). For the CDR3, the DNA is TGTAGTGTTAGACAGGCGGGGGGATCAGTCTTTTTTAAGTATTTT. This sequence encodes CSVRQAGGSVFFKYF.

This clonotype appeared a few times. The chain links TRBV24-1 to TRBJ2-2; no clear D. From germline, CDR1 is KGHDR and CDR2 SFDVKD. Trimming left V 2 bases short and J 7 bases short, with 7 bases between. This CDR3 is built from 13 residues. The CDR3 sequence is CATSDYKFGELFF. The DNA for the CDR3 is TGTGCCACCAGTGATTACAAGTTCGGGGAGCTGTTTTTT.

Notes on this clonotype: Germline and junction disagree at one end, which may indicate a read error. This rearrangement joins TRBV28 to TRBJ2-7, with D possibly matching TRBD1 (5 bases). Germline V gene data show CDR1 as MDHEN and CDR2 as SYDVKM. The CDR3 spans 14 residues. This chain's CDR3 is CASSLAGIAYERYF. CDR3 in DNA: TGTGCCAGCAGTTTAGCAGGGATCGCCTACGAGCGGTACTTC.

To note about this clonotype: With a much larger clone just one base away, this may be a read error. The rearrangement joins TRBV10-3 to TRBJ1-2; D gene unclear. Germline assignment: CDR1 ENHRY and CDR2 SYGVKD. The CDR3 totals 13 residues. For the CDR3, the DNA is TGTACCATCAGTGAGGACTCAGACTATGGCTACACCTTC. Its protein product is CTISEDSDYGYTF.

V usage is TRBV3-1 and J usage is TRBJ2-3; 14 bases line up with TRBD2. The trim removed 4 bases at V and 5 bases at J, leaving 5 bases unmatched. The CDR3 consists of 16 residues. Germline CDR1 reads LGHDT; CDR2 reads YNNKEL (reference sequence). The CDR3 loop reads CASSLTSGGARDTQYF. In DNA form, the CDR3 reads TGTGCCAGCAGCCTGACTAGCGGGGGGGCGAGAGATACGCAGTATTTT.

The chain combines TRBV3-1 with TRBJ1-2, with 7 bases identical to TRBD1. V gave up 0 bases and J gave up 6 bases; unmatched junction bases: 4. The CDR3 extends over 14 amino acids. Germline values: CDR1 LGHDT, CDR2 YNNKEL (reference sequence). CDR3 sequence reads: CASSQDSGGHGYTF. In nucleotides, the CDR3 is TGTGCCAGCAGCCAAGACTCAGGGGGTCATGGCTACACCTTC.

This chain joins TRBV29-1 and TRBJ1-1; D is unresolved. Trimming left V 8 bases short and J 5 bases short, with 12 bases between. This CDR3 contains 11 residues. The germline CDR1 and CDR2 sequences are SQVTM and ANQGSEA. The chain's CDR3 is CSPTVTTEAFF. CDR3 nucleotides: TGCAGCCCAACTGTCACAACTGAAGCTTTCTTT.

This clonotype appeared many times. This sequence joins TRBV2 and TRBJ2-3, with D tentatively TRBD1 (6 bases). Per the germline V gene, CDR1 is SNHLY and CDR2 is FYNNEI. Trimming shortened V by 3 bases and J by 0 bases, and 16 bases separated the two germline ends. This CDR3 is built from 17 residues. CDR3 bases: TGTGCCAGCAGTGACTCAGGGGACGGCCCTAGCACAGATACGCAGTATTTT. Protein: CASSDSGDGPSTDTQYF.

This clonotype was picked up many times. The chain couples TRBV6-6 to TRBJ1-1; 9 bases are a match to TRBD1. The CDR3 runs 17 residues. V shed 2 bases, J shed 5 bases, and the junction held 12 bases outside the gene matches. CDR1 and CDR2 (germline): MNHNY, SVGAGI (reference sequence). The CDR3, as DNA: TGTGCCAGCAGTTACCAAAATATGGGACAGGGAGGAACTGAAGCTTTCTTT. Protein sequence: CASSYQNMGQGGTEAFF.

This clonotype was counted at least ten times. A read error may explain this, as a much larger clone is one base away. The chain links TRBV6-6 to TRBJ2-5; D remains ambiguous. V shed 0 bases and J shed 11 bases, with 10 bases lying between them. The germline V gene encodes CDR1 MNHNY and CDR2 SVGAGI (reference sequence). CDR3 length: 12 amino acids. Here the CDR3 DNA reads TGTGCCAGCAGTTACTCGGGTAGTGAGCAGTACTTC. Its translation: CASSYSGSEQYF.

The sample holds many counts of this clonotype. The chain employs TRBV5-5 and TRBJ1-1; 8 nucleotides agree with TRBD1. The CDR3 consists of 16 residues. CDR1 is SGHKS, CDR2 YYEKEE, per germline (reference sequence). With 0 bases clipped from V and 1 base from J, the junction kept 5 bases outside the gene matches. The CDR3 sequence is CASSLGDRRANTEAFF. In DNA form, the CDR3 reads TGTGCCAGCAGCTTGGGGGACAGGAGGGCGAACACTGAAGCTTTCTTT.

This clonotype was counted ten times or more. The V call is TRBV29-1, the J call TRBJ2-1; D might be TRBD1 or TRBD2, each matching 5 bases. The CDR3 is 13 amino acids. Trimming took off 7 bases at V and 8 bases at J, with 18 bases between the two ends. Looked up from germline, CDR1 is SQVTM and CDR2 is ANQGSEA. The CDR3 loop is CSALRQGVDEQFF. In nucleotides, the CDR3 is TGCAGCGCTCTACGGCAGGGAGTCGATGAGCAGTTCTTC.

A few counts support this clonotype. The chain is built from TRBV6-1 and TRBJ1-5, with D possibly being TRBD1 (5 bases). Germline V gene lookup returns CDR1 MNHNS and CDR2 SASEGT. The V end was cut by 4 bases, the J end by 4 bases, with 11 bases between. The CDR3 contains 14 residues. CDR3 region: CASSGQGPNQPQHF. CDR3 DNA sequence: TGTGCCAGCAGTGGGCAGGGCCCAAATCAGCCCCAGCATTTT.

This clonotype has ten or more counts. The V gene is TRBV20-1, the J gene TRBJ1-6; 8 positions match TRBD1. The germline V gene encodes CDR1 DFQATT and CDR2 SNEGSKA (reference sequence). This CDR3 has 14 residues. J lost 9 bases, V lost 8 bases, and 12 bases had no gene match. CDR3 in amino acids: CSIRVQGAVSPLHF. DNA for the CDR3: TGCAGTATCCGGGTTCAGGGGGCTGTTTCACCCCTCCACTTT.

V and J are TRBV28 and TRBJ1-2; 7 nucleotides align to TRBD1. The trim removed 4 bases at V and 3 bases at J, leaving 5 bases unmatched. There are 14 residues in the CDR3. Germline loops: CDR1 MDHEN, CDR2 SYDVKM. The CDR3, as DNA: TGTGCCAGCAGTTCGACAGGGTCCCACTATGGCTACACCTTC. Amino acids: CASSSTGSHYGYTF.

The chain joins TRBV3-1 to TRBJ2-5; 8 positions match TRBD1. Trimming took 3 bases from V and 4 from J; bases not matched to a gene: 10. Per germline, CDR1 LGHDT and CDR2 YNNKEL (reference sequence). The CDR3 consists of 16 residues. In DNA form, the CDR3 reads TGTGCCAGCAGCCAGAGAGTTGGACAGGGATCAGAGACCCAGTACTTC. Translating it yields CASSQRVGQGSETQYF.

This clonotype occurred many times. The chain is built from TRBV7-2 and TRBJ2-4; D call uncertain. The germline V gene encodes CDR1 SGHTA and CDR2 FQGNSA. The CDR3 totals 15 residues. V lost 3 bases and J 0 bases, leaving 9 bases between the germline ends. CDR3 sequence: CASSLQSLAKNIQYF. The CDR3 DNA follows: TGTGCCAGCAGCTTGCAGAGTCTAGCCAAAAACATTCAGTACTTC.

The chain links TRBV9 to TRBJ2-2, with D possibly being TRBD2 (5 bases). CDR1 and CDR2 (germline): SGDLS, YYNGEE. The V end lost 6 bases, the J end lost 3 bases, and 12 bases lay between the germline ends. The CDR3 runs to 14 residues. CDR3 DNA sequence: TGTGCCAGCAACCCCACCGGGGACACCGGGGAGCTGTTTTTT. Its protein product is CASNPTGDTGELFF.

This clonotype was seen repeatedly, ten times or more. The V call is TRBV11-2, the J call TRBJ2-6; the D is unclear. Between the trimmed V and J ends, which lost 5 bases and 0 bases, there was a span of 8 bases. Germline lookup yields CDR1 SGHAT and CDR2 FQNNGV. This CDR3 contains 15 residues. CDR3 DNA: TGTGCCAGCAGCCAACACAACTCTGGGGCCAACGTCCTGACTTTC. As protein: CASSQHNSGANVLTF.

This clonotype was picked up many times. The V call is TRBV20-1, the J call TRBJ2-5, with D possibly being TRBD1 (6 bases). Per the germline V gene, CDR1 is DFQATT and CDR2 is SNEGSKA (reference sequence). V was clipped by 0 bases and J by 2 bases, with 13 bases between them. The CDR3 is 15 residues long. The CDR3 is CSARDIGRGQETQYF. CDR3 bases: TGCAGTGCTAGAGATATTGGCAGGGGACAAGAGACCCAGTACTTC.

This clonotype was counted a few times. The chain recombines TRBV13 with TRBJ2-1, with D perhaps matching TRBD2 (6 bases). The CDR3 loop spans 16 amino acids. Germline-derived CDR1 and CDR2 are PRHDT and FYEKMQ (reference sequence). Trimming removed 6 bases at V and 0 bases at J, with 15 bases between. DNA of the CDR3: TGTGCCAGCAGGGGGACTTCCGATGTCTCCTACAATGAGCAGTTCTTC. Translating gives CASRGTSDVSYNEQFF.

At least ten counts were recorded for this clonotype. This chain uses TRBV12-3 or TRBV12-4 with TRBJ2-1, with D possibly TRBD1 on 7 matching bases. The CDR3 runs to 12 residues. V was pared by 8 bases and J by 8 bases, with 13 bases between. CDR3 in amino acids: CASGQGGYEQFF. In DNA form, the CDR3 reads TGTGCCAGCGGCCAGGGGGGCTATGAGCAGTTCTTC.

This clonotype came up many times. The gene calls are TRBV6-2 or TRBV6-3 and TRBJ1-6; 7 bases align to TRBD1. Germline V lookup: CDR1 MNHEY, CDR2 SVGEGT. The CDR3 is 14 residues long. Unmatched junction bases numbered 9, after V lost 6 bases and J lost 10 bases. Here the CDR3 reads CASRTTGSWSPLHF. CDR3 DNA: TGTGCCAGCAGGACGACAGGGTCTTGGTCACCCCTCCACTTT.